Described below is a single TCR beta chain sequence and its context. This sample was taken from a study of OX40 agonist ivuxolimab in advanced cancers. Looking at the study overall: Patients achieving partial responses numbered three: one hepatocellular carcinoma case and two cutaneous melanoma cases.

The germline V and J ends were trimmed by 3 bases and 2 bases, with 14 bases remaining between them. Germline V lookup: CDR1 MGHRA, CDR2 YSYEKL. The length of the CDR3 is 15 residues. Method: immunoSEQ multiplex PCR; TCRdb's copy keeps in-frame clones and lacks some. The sample lists tens of thousands of clones; 85% were seen once. The specimen comprised CD4+ or CD8+ T cells sorted from blood, sampled in a trial of the OX40 agonist ivuxolimab. This chain joins TRBV4-1 and TRBJ2-7, with a possible D match to TRBD1 (6 bases). This clonotype was obtained from an adult with an advanced solid tumor such as melanoma, head and neck, liver or kidney cancer. CDR3 DNA sequence: TGCGCCAGCAGCCAGACGGACAGCGCAACCTACGAGCAGTACTTC. Translating it yields CASSQTDSATYEQYF.